Listed here is a single TCR beta chain. This clonotype came up a few times. Its recognized antigen is unknown. No base qualities exist here, and no much larger clone lies one base off it. The CDR3, cysteine through phenylalanine, is 15 amino acids long. The CDR3 DNA has 45 bases and is translated from base 1. V is trimmed back by 7 bases and J by 4 bases, and the junction contains 8 bases that no gene match accounts for. Interpreted using the paper, the treatment or condition label stands for: in vitro stimulation with specific CMV peptide epitopes to enrich CMV-specific T cells. The data originate from a study of T cell repertoires in cytomegalovirus infection (dated by TCRdb to between 2019 and 2020). At the level of the whole study: Peptide stimulations targeted recently identified HLA-C-restricted CMV epitopes, whose presentation resists viral immunomodulation, together with well-studied HLA-B-restricted epitopes. The HLA type of each donor mattered for the analysis, because public TCR beta signatures pointed to carriage of CMV infection along with the matching HLA type.

TCRdb names Illumina HiSeq 1500 as the instrument used. The raw public data were reprocessed by TCRdb itself: fastp quality trimming at Q25, MiXCR clonotype calling, in-frame beta chains only. Every distinct CDR3 protein forms one entry, paired with its most common genes and DNA. The sample table records 600,000 to 700,000 distinct CDR3 sequences; roughly a third of these occur just once. Jointly, the top ten make up 15% to 20% of the sample. What the research found in general, with its limitations: The ex vivo response was dominated by HLA-C-restricted CMV-specific TCR beta clonotypes, and the single most frequent clonotype in two of eight donors was supplied by these HLA-C-restricted clonotypes. In both this cohort and an independent cohort of 350 to 400 donors, the cumulative frequency of public TCR beta family members distinguished carriers of CMV infection plus the relevant HLA type.

The clonotype was recovered from a human donor in good health (CMV status not recorded). Some clones in this sample may be carry-over from other donors' samples. The chain couples TRBV12-3 or TRBV12-4 to TRBJ2-3; a stretch of 10 junction bases matches TRBD2. Sequences were derived from cultured PBMCs, sampled from culture after CMV antigen stimulation. The bases read TGTGCCAGCAAACCTAGCGGGGGCGGAGCAGATACGCAGTATTTT. Its amino acids are CASKPSGGGADTQYF.